Presented here are 14 T cell receptor beta chains from one specimen sequenced in a study of metastatic and nonmetastatic thyroid tumors. Using MiXCR, TCRdb re-called clones from the PCR reads. The sample lists tens of thousands of clones, 20% to 25% seen once, with 15% to 18% in the top ten. Thyroid surgery took place with no prior treatment in any patient. Sequenced sample: blood. Receptor source: a female donor with papillary thyroid cancer or a benign thyroid nodule (not recorded which). Some clones in this sample may be carry-over from other donors' samples.

This clone was counted many times. This may come from a read error, since a much larger clone is one base off. V gene TRBV15 combines with J gene TRBJ2-1; D possibly uses TRBD1 or TRBD2 (5 bases each). The CDR3 contains 12 residues. Germline V gene data show CDR1 as LNHNV and CDR2 as YYDKDF (reference sequence). In DNA, the CDR3 is TGTGCCACCAGCAGGGTGAGGGGTGAGCGGTTCTTC. Translating it yields CATSRVRGERFF.

This clone occurred many times. Other DNA sequences from this sample encode an identical CDR3 as well. The gene calls are TRBV3-1 and TRBJ2-3; perhaps TRBD2 as D (5 bases). V was pared by 3 bases and J by 4 bases, with 8 bases between. The CDR3 spans 13 residues. The germline V gene encodes CDR1 LGHDT and CDR2 YNNKEL (reference sequence). The chain's CDR3 is CASSQEAPDTQYF. As DNA, the CDR3 is TGTGCCAGCAGCCAGGAGGCCCCAGATACGCAGTATTTT.

The chain carries TRBV30 and TRBJ1-1, with 8 positions matching TRBD1. V trimming: 3 bases; J trimming: 0 bases; junction bases outside the gene matches: 0. The CDR3 consists of 13 residues. Germline V gene sequence: CDR1 GTSNPN, CDR2 SVGIG (reference sequence). The CDR3 DNA follows: TGTGCCTGGAGGACAGGGGTGAACACTGAAGCTTTCTTT. Its protein product is CAWRTGVNTEAFF.

This clone showed up many times. V gene TRBV24-1 combines with J gene TRBJ2-2; 8 positions match TRBD2. Unmatched junction bases numbered 6, after V lost 4 bases and J lost 0 bases. The CDR3 is 17 residues long. CDR1 and CDR2 (germline): KGHDR, SFDVKD. The CDR3: CATSDPTSGANTGELFF. In nucleotides, the CDR3 is TGTGCCACCAGTGACCCTACTAGCGGCGCGAACACCGGGGAGCTGTTTTTT.

This clone was counted many times. CDR3 bases: TGTGCCAGCAGTGAAGGACAGGGGGCAGATGAGCAGTTCTTC. This translates into CASSEGQGADEQFF. This chain joins TRBV6-1 and TRBJ2-1; TRBD1 matches 10 bases. CDR1 and CDR2 (germline): MNHNS, SASEGT. The J segment lost 8 bases and the V segment lost 1 base, leaving 2 bases of the junction unmatched. CDR3 length: 14 residues.

In this sample, this clone turned up many times. The sample holds other DNA sequences that translate to the same CDR3. The chain employs TRBV6-1 and TRBJ1-3, with TRBD1 matching 10 bases. The CDR3 runs 14 residues. Trimming at V came to 11 bases and at J to 1 base, leaving 5 bases not matched to a gene. Germline CDR1 MNHNS, CDR2 SASEGT. CDR3 residues: CAPDRGRSGNTIYF. CDR3 sequence (DNA): TGTGCCCCAGACAGGGGGCGTTCTGGAAACACCATATATTTT.

The V call is TRBV5-8, the J call TRBJ1-2; no clear D. This CDR3 is 15 amino acids long. Germline assignment: CDR1 SGHTS and CDR2 YDEGEE. Between the trimmed V and J ends, which lost 2 bases and 5 bases, there was a span of 16 bases. The CDR3 spells CASSFDGTSGYGYTF. CDR3 DNA sequence: TGTGCCAGCAGCTTTGACGGAACCAGTGGGTATGGCTACACCTTC.

This clone was counted at least ten times. CDR3 amino acids: CASSPTSSTDTQYF. The CDR3 bases are TGTGCCAGCAGCCCTACATCTAGCACAGATACGCAGTATTTT. This chain connects TRBV7-3 to TRBJ2-3; D gene uncertain. V was pared by 5 bases and J by 0 bases, with 9 bases between. The CDR3 consists of 14 residues. Germline-derived CDR1 and CDR2 are SGHTA and FQGTGA.

This clone was detected only a few times. At one of its ends the junction is not consistent with the germline gene, which may arise from a read error. This chain uses TRBV18 with TRBJ2-5; D gene ambiguous. This CDR3 contains 14 residues. Germline CDR1 and CDR2: KGHSH and LQKENI. CDR3 loop: CASPPRSGQETQYF. In DNA form, the CDR3 reads TGTGCCAGCCCACCAAGGTCCGGACAAGAGACCCAGTACTTC. The full variable domain, in which reference TRBV18 and TRBJ2-5 provide the parts outside the CDR3, is NAGVMQNPRHLVRRRGQEARLRCSPMKGHSHVYWYRQLPEEGLKFMVYLQKENIIDESGMPKERFSAEFPKEGPSILRIQQVVRGDSAAYFCASPPRSGQETQYFGPGTRLLVL.

This clone was found a few times. The V call is TRBV27, the J call TRBJ2-2, with 7 bases that match TRBD2. J was trimmed by 6 bases and V by 6 bases; bases with no gene match: 10. The CDR3 extends over 15 amino acids. Germline CDR1 reads MNHEY; CDR2 reads SMNVEV (reference sequence). The chain's CDR3 is CASSQARGSAGELFF. The CDR3, as DNA: TGTGCCAGCAGCCAAGCTCGCGGGAGTGCCGGGGAGCTGTTTTTT.

This clone was observed a handful of times. One end of the junction fails to match germline, which may point to a read error. The sample holds other DNA sequences that translate to the same CDR3. The rearrangement links TRBV2 to TRBJ2-7; 9 bases are shared with TRBD1. Germline V lookup: CDR1 SNHLY, CDR2 FYNNEI. This CDR3 spans 15 amino acids. The CDR3 bases are TGTGCAAGCACACCCCTGACAGGGGGCTCCTACGAGCAGTACTTC. It codes for CASTPLTGGSYEQYF.

This clone was seen ten or more times. The chain has TRBV18 and TRBJ1-1; D is possibly TRBD1 (6 bases). The CDR3 has 14 residues. Trimming cost V 6 bases and J 7 bases, with 18 bases left between them. Germline V gives CDR1 KGHSH, CDR2 LQKENI. CDR3 bases: TGTGCCAGCTCGCCTGACAGGTCGACAGTTGAAGCTTTCTTT. It translates to CASSPDRSTVEAFF.

This clone was detected ten times or more. The V gene is TRBV18, the J gene TRBJ2-1, with 8 bases identical to TRBD2. V was clipped by 3 bases and J by 0 bases; unmatched bases: 7. Looked up from germline, CDR1 is KGHSH and CDR2 is LQKENI. The CDR3 spans 17 residues. This CDR3 is CASSPFGSGSSYNEQFF. The CDR3 DNA sequence: TGTGCCAGCTCACCGTTCGGCAGCGGGAGCTCCTACAATGAGCAGTTCTTC.

This clone occurred many times. J is TRBJ1-3 and V is TRBV9; D unresolved. The V and J ends lost 0 bases and 0 bases respectively, with 7 bases between them. CDR3 length: 15 residues. Germline-derived CDR1 and CDR2 are SGDLS and YYNGEE. The CDR3 loop is CASSVVDLSGNTIYF. The CDR3 coding sequence is TGTGCCAGCAGCGTAGTGGACCTCTCTGGAAACACCATATATTTT.